This T cell receptor beta chain was identified in a study of shared clonotypes between healthy human individuals (dated by TCRdb to the early 2020s). With respect to the entire study: Three men and two women, aged 18 to 49 years, made up the cohort. Libraries were prepared and TCR repertoires were sequenced by different laboratories using diverse techniques, in order to increase sequencing depth and limit assay-specific biases. Per donor, three plates each were used for CD4 naive and CD4 memory, two for CD8 naive, and one for CD8 memory. Blood TCR repertoires of about 5 healthy adults were deeply sequenced to estimate repertoire size and the extent of clonotype sharing between individuals. Between about 0.8 and 9.5 billion PBMCs per donor were obtained by leukapheresis.

Using the deep immunoSEQ assay, TCR CDR3 regions were amplified from genomic DNA by multiplex PCR. For each cell subset, the extracted genomic DNA was distributed evenly across all wells of several immunoSEQ 96-well plates, and each plate served as one replicate. For sorted subsets, each replicate PCR was loaded with approximately 190 ng genomic DNA, equivalent to 30,000 or so T cell genomes. Purified libraries were measured with a Qubit 3.0 fluorometer, size-checked on a Bioanalyzer 2100, and measured again with the KAPA Library Quantification kit. Every immunoSEQ 96-well plate was sequenced on a separate single-read 150-cycle Illumina NextSeq 550 flow cell. In the original analysis: Because the immunoSEQ output included only junctional sequences and no quality scores, the filtering could not be the same as the filtering used for full-length reads. Sequences were annotated with PyIR, a Python wrapper for IgBLAST v1.9, and V/J genes and CDR3 were assigned using IMGT germline references. Reads with weak V/J assignments (E-value above 1e-6), missing CDR3, stop codons, out-of-frame junctions, or ambiguous translated residues were removed. V3J clonotypes were defined by identical inferred V gene, J gene, and CDR3 amino acid sequence. The percentage overlap between two repertoires was calculated by dividing the number of shared unique clonotypes by the size of the smaller repertoire. Three approaches were used to assess repertoire richness: RTK rarefaction, the Chao1 estimator, and Recon v2.1 estimates of unobserved clonotypes. Generation probabilities were computed with OLGA for all TCRbeta clonotypes obtained by the gDNA method from four donors. What TCRdb holds here is the immuneACCESS table cut down to in-frame rearrangements. Part of the clones is not present; checked against another copy, under half of the missing clones reflect an unresolved V gene, and the others are unexplained. The D gene and trimming were derived from the DNA, and the V and J assignments and clone size from that table. Within this sample are 2 million to 2.5 million clones, with approximately 96% of them counted one time only. The ten most abundant clones make up roughly 0.13% of the sample.

According to the germline V gene, CDR1 reads MNHEY and CDR2 reads SVGAGI. Including the terminal cysteine and phenylalanine, the CDR3 comprises 16 residues. The retained sequence is limited to the CDR3, 48 bases, with the frame set at the first base. V is cut by 0 bases and J by 0 bases, and the space between the germline ends is 12 bases. Comments on this clone: What antigen it recognizes has not been identified. Per-nucleotide qualities are absent, and no much larger clonotype sits a single base away.

On the study overall, not on this receptor specifically: Compared with non-shared clonotypes, the clonotypes found in all four sorted-subset donors had higher generation probabilities. The genetic and exposure-history diversity represented was limited by the small number of donors. Across four donors, roughly 5.4% of naive CD4, around 3.3% of naive CD8, roughly 2.3% of memory CD4, and about 0.44% of memory CD8 clonotypes were shared. Sampling was restricted to blood, and TCR repertoires in tissue are likely to differ from TCR repertoires in blood. Pairwise subsampling indicated that sequencing depth was expected to affect the degree of clonotype sharing among donors. Rarefaction of sorted-subset datasets indicated incomplete sequencing despite the large sequencing depth. Larger estimated clonotype richness was generally found for naive subsets than for memory subsets.

Donors were healthy HIV-negative adults with no recently reported acute infections or vaccinations. All donors were Caucasian adults living in Nashville, Tennessee, USA. CD4+ T cells were enriched through magnetic negative selection, after which naive cells were positively selected on CD45RA and the remaining negative fraction served as the memory subset. After blood collection by leukapheresis, PBMCs were isolated using Ficoll-Histopaque density gradient centrifugation and then cryopreserved in the vapor phase of liquid nitrogen. Analytical flow cytometry was used to check the purity and quantity of every magnetically sorted T cell population. From each sorted fraction, genomic DNA was isolated and quantified by UV absorbance on a Nanodrop 2000c.

The chain employs TRBV6-5 and TRBJ2-7; no D segment can be confidently identified. Specimen: naive CD4+ T cells sorted from blood. Per the publication, the cell subset or site label means: CD45RA+ positively selected. The clonotype comes from a man aged 18 to 35 in good health. DNA sequence: TGTGCCAGCAGTTACTCTGGTTGGGGAAGCTCCTACGAGCAGTACTTC. It translates to CASSYSGWGSSYEQYF.